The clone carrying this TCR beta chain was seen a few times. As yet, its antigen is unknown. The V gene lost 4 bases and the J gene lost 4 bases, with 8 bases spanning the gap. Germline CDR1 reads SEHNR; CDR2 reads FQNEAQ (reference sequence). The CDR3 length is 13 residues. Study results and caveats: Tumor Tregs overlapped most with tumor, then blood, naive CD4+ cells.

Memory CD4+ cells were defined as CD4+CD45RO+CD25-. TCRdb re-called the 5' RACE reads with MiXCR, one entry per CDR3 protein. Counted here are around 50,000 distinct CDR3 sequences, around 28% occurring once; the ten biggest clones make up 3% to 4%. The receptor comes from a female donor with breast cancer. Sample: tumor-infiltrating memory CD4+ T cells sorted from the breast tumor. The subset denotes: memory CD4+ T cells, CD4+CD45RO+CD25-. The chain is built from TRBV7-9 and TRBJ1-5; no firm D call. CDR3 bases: TGTGCCAGCAGCTATTCGGAAAATCAGCCCCAGCATTTT. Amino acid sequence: CASSYSENQPQHF. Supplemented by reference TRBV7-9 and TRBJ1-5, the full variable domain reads DTGVSQNPRHKITKRGQNVTFRCDPISEHNRLYWYRQTLGQGPEFLTYFQNEAQLEKSRLLSDRFSAERPKGSFSTLEIQRTEQGDSAMYLCASSYSENQPQHFGDGTRLSIL.